This passage covers 20 T cell receptor beta chains from one sample sequenced in a study of early T cells in non-severe SARS-CoV-2 infection. TCRdb re-called the 5' RACE reads with MiXCR, one entry per CDR3 protein. The data show approximately 48,000 distinct CDR3 sequences, about 10% seen once. The sample was whole blood. The source of these receptors is an adult who was a healthcare worker with PCR-confirmed SARS-CoV-2 infection or an uninfected control (not recorded which).

This clonotype has ten or more counts. The chain links TRBV15 to TRBJ1-1, with D tentatively TRBD1 (6 bases). Germline loops: CDR1 LNHNV, CDR2 YYDKDF (reference sequence). The V end was cut by 3 bases, the J end by 1 base, with 21 bases between. The CDR3 loop spans 18 amino acids. The CDR3 coding sequence is TGTGCCACCAGCAGGGAACTGGGGGCTACCCTTGGGAACACTGAAGCTTTCTTT. Encoded protein: CATSRELGATLGNTEAFF.

This clonotype was recorded a few times. The chain is built from TRBV7-9 and TRBJ2-7; TRBD2 matches at 9 bases. Unmatched junction bases numbered 6, after V lost 6 bases and J lost 3 bases. The CDR3 loop spans 14 amino acids. Germline loops: CDR1 SEHNR, CDR2 FQNEAQ (reference sequence). The CDR3 DNA reads TGTGCCAGCAGTCACCCGACTAGCGGCTACGAGCAGTACTTC. This sequence encodes CASSHPTSGYEQYF. The entire variable domain, with the rest obtained from reference TRBV7-9 and TRBJ2-7, is as follows: DTGVSQNPRHKITKRGQNVTFRCDPISEHNRLYWYRQTLGQGPEFLTYFQNEAQLEKSRLLSDRFSAERPKGSFSTLEIQRTEQGDSAMYLCASSHPTSGYEQYFGPGTRLTVT.

The sample holds many counts of this clonotype. The chain employs TRBV24-1 and TRBJ2-1; TRBD2 matches at 13 bases. The CDR3 is 14 residues long. Trimming removed 4 bases from V and 14 bases from J; junction bases left unmatched: 7. The germline CDR1 and CDR2 sequences are KGHDR and SFDVKD. In DNA, the CDR3 is TGTGCCACCAGTGAATACGGACTAGCGGGAGAAAAGTTCTTC. Its translation is CATSEYGLAGEKFF.

This clonotype was seen more than once but under ten times. The rearrangement links TRBV5-5 to TRBJ1-1; no clear D gene. Germline V lookup: CDR1 SGHKS, CDR2 YYEKEE (reference sequence). Deletions cut 0 bases from V and 4 bases from J, with 7 bases between. This CDR3 is built from 13 residues. The CDR3 spells CASSLDPSTEAFF. The CDR3 DNA reads as TGTGCCAGCAGCTTGGATCCCTCCACTGAAGCTTTCTTT. The full variable domain, completed using reference TRBV5-5 and TRBJ1-1, is DAGVTQSPTHLIKTRGQQVTLRCSPISGHKSVSWYQQVLGQGPQFIFQYYEKEERGRGNFPDRFSARQFPNYSSELNVNALLLGDSALYLCASSLDPSTEAFFGQGTRLTVV.

This clonotype was observed at least ten times. The chain employs TRBV10-3 and TRBJ1-1; D gene ambiguous. The V gene's germline CDR1 is ENHRY and CDR2 SYGVKD. The CDR3 has 13 residues. Trimming pared 4 bases from V and 4 bases from J, leaving 10 bases between. CDR3 sequence: CAISGVLRTEAFF. The CDR3 region has the DNA TGTGCCATCAGTGGTGTACTCCGCACTGAAGCTTTCTTT.

The chain combines TRBV5-1 with TRBJ2-7; D not certain. The CDR3 runs 11 residues. Looked up from germline, CDR1 is SGHRS and CDR2 is YFSETQ. V was cut by 6 bases and J by 2 bases, with 6 bases left in between. The CDR3: CASKGAYEQYF. In nucleotides, the CDR3 is TGCGCCAGCAAAGGTGCCTACGAGCAGTACTTC. The whole variable domain, filled in from reference TRBV5-1 and TRBJ2-7, reads KAGVTQTPRYLIKTRGQQVTLSCSPISGHRSVSWYQQTPGQGLQFLFEYFSETQRNKGNFPGRFSGRQFSNSRSEMNVSTLELGDSALYLCASKGAYEQYFGPGTRLTVT.

V and J are TRBV7-9 and TRBJ1-1, with no clear D. CDR1 SEHNR and CDR2 FQNEAQ come from the germline V gene (reference sequence). Trimming cost V 0 bases and J 6 bases, with 14 bases left between them. The length of the CDR3 is 15 residues. CDR3 residues: CASSLAPGSEAEAFF. In DNA form, the CDR3 reads TGTGCCAGCAGCTTAGCCCCGGGGTCGGAGGCTGAAGCTTTCTTT. Using reference TRBV7-9 and TRBJ1-1 for the parts outside the CDR3, the full variable domain is DTGVSQNPRHKITKRGQNVTFRCDPISEHNRLYWYRQTLGQGPEFLTYFQNEAQLEKSRLLSDRFSAERPKGSFSTLEIQRTEQGDSAMYLCASSLAPGSEAEAFFGQGTRLTVV.

This clonotype was seen ten or more times. The genes are TRBV12-3 or TRBV12-4 and TRBJ2-7, with 10 bases matching TRBD2. The trim removed 3 bases at V and 5 bases at J, leaving 1 base unmatched. This CDR3 has 13 amino acids. CDR3 nucleotides: TGTGCCAGCAGTTTTCTAGCGGGAGACGAGCAGTACTTC. As protein: CASSFLAGDEQYF.

Ten or more counts support this clonotype. The chain uses TRBV29-1 and TRBJ2-3, with 7 bases matching TRBD1. Germline trimming cut 5 bases from V and 2 bases from J; bases unmatched to any gene: 7. The germline V gene encodes CDR1 SQVTM and CDR2 ANQGSEA. The CDR3 runs 14 residues. CDR3 coding DNA: TGCAGCGTTTTTGGGGGACAGTACACAGATACGCAGTATTTT. Its translation: CSVFGGQYTDTQYF.

At least ten counts were recorded for this clonotype. The V call is TRBV20-1, the J call TRBJ1-1; D possibly corresponds to TRBD1 (5 bases). The CDR3 spans 13 residues. V dropped 3 bases and J dropped 5 bases, with 13 bases sitting between them. CDR1 and CDR2 from the germline V gene are DFQATT and SNEGSKA (reference sequence). CDR3 amino acids: CSARRRGGTEAFF. The CDR3 DNA sequence: TGCAGTGCTAGGCGGAGGGGAGGGACTGAAGCTTTCTTT.

This clonotype was observed once. The gene calls are TRBV28 and TRBJ1-4; TRBD1 might be the D (6 bases). Trimming shortened V by 5 bases and J by 6 bases, and 13 bases separated the two germline ends. The CDR3 runs to 14 residues. Germline lookup yields CDR1 MDHEN and CDR2 SYDVKM. The CDR3 DNA reads TGTGCCAGCAGTCAGGACAGAAAGGATGAAAAACTGTTTTTT. It yields the protein CASSQDRKDEKLFF.

The J gene is TRBJ1-2, the V gene TRBV9; D is perhaps TRBD1 (5 bases). V was pared by 1 base and J by 6 bases, with 10 bases between. This CDR3 spans 13 amino acids. Germline V lookup: CDR1 SGDLS, CDR2 YYNGEE. CDR3 coding DNA: TGTGCCAGCAGCGTAATGCCGGGGGATGGCTACACCTTC. Translated: CASSVMPGDGYTF. The full variable domain, with the rest looked up from reference TRBV9 and TRBJ1-2, is DSGVTQTPKHLITATGQRVTLRCSPRSGDLSVYWYQQSLDQGLQFLIQYYNGEERAKGNILERFSAQQFPDLHSELNLSSLELGDSALYFCASSVMPGDGYTFGSGTRLTVV.

This clonotype was picked up many times. The genes are TRBV29-1 and TRBJ2-7; tentative D call: TRBD1 (6 bases). The CDR3 sequence is 13 residues long. Deletions cut 7 bases from V and 4 bases from J, with 17 bases between. The germline V gene has CDR1 SQVTM and CDR2 ANQGSEA. The CDR3 region is CSGADRKGYEQYF. CDR3 bases: TGCAGCGGAGCTGACAGGAAAGGTTACGAGCAGTACTTC.

This clonotype has only a few counts. The CDR3 DNA sequence: TGTGCCAGCAGCTTAGCAGGGAGGGATGGCTACACCTTC. Protein: CASSLAGRDGYTF. V usage is TRBV7-9 and J usage is TRBJ1-2; D is ambiguous. Germline assignment: CDR1 SEHNR and CDR2 FQNEAQ (reference sequence). Trimming left V 0 bases short and J 6 bases short, with 8 bases between. This CDR3 contains 13 residues.

This clonotype was seen ten or more times. This sequence joins TRBV7-9 and TRBJ2-5, with no clear D. This CDR3 spans 13 amino acids. Germline CDR1 and CDR2: SEHNR and FQNEAQ (reference sequence). V lost 5 bases to trimming and J lost 1 base, with 8 bases between them. The CDR3, as DNA: TGTGCCAGCAGCCCGGGTGGCCAAGAGACCCAGTACTTC. It is translated as CASSPGGQETQYF.

In this sample, this clonotype turned up many times. This chain connects TRBV29-1 to TRBJ2-2; 10 positions agree with TRBD2. The V gene end was trimmed by 6 bases and the J gene end by 1 base; junction bases not matched to a gene: 2. CDR1 SQVTM and CDR2 ANQGSEA come from the germline V gene. This CDR3 has 14 amino acids. CDR3 loop: CSVRTSGNTGELFF. DNA of the CDR3: TGCAGCGTCAGGACTAGCGGGAACACCGGGGAGCTGTTTTTT.

This clonotype was recorded many times. V and J are TRBV6-1 and TRBJ1-1, with a tentative D call TRBD1 (5 bases). Germline loops: CDR1 MNHNS, CDR2 SASEGT. The CDR3 loop spans 14 amino acids. Deletions cut 0 bases from V and 4 bases from J, with 9 bases between. Here the CDR3 DNA reads TGTGCCAGCAGTGAAGCATGGGGGAGCACTGAAGCTTTCTTT. This codes for CASSEAWGSTEAFF.

This clonotype was counted ten times or more. The V call is TRBV12-3 or TRBV12-4, the J call TRBJ2-1, with D tentatively TRBD1 (7 bases). Trimming left V 6 bases short and J 5 bases short, with 20 bases between. The CDR3 sequence is 16 residues long. CDR3 amino acids: CASSHIGGGINNEQFF. CDR3 in DNA: TGTGCCAGCAGCCATATAGGGGGCGGGATAAACAATGAGCAGTTCTTC.

This clonotype came up many times. The rearrangement links TRBV24-1 to TRBJ1-5; D not resolved. CDR1 is KGHDR, CDR2 SFDVKD, per germline. The CDR3 spans 14 residues. V lost 1 base to trimming and J lost 2 bases, with 5 bases between them. CDR3 sequence reads: CATSDFRGNQPQHF. CDR3 nucleotide sequence: TGTGCCACCAGTGATTTTAGAGGCAATCAGCCCCAGCATTTT.

This chain joins TRBV5-1 and TRBJ2-7; D possibly corresponds to TRBD1 (5 bases). Trimming left V 4 bases short and J 4 bases short, with 21 bases between. The CDR3 runs to 16 residues. The V gene's germline CDR1 is SGHRS and CDR2 YFSETQ. The CDR3 DNA is TGCGCCAGCAGCCCGGATATGGCAGGGCGGTGGTACGAGCAGTACTTC. Its protein is CASSPDMAGRWYEQYF. Complete variable domain (other parts from reference TRBV5-1 and TRBJ2-7): KAGVTQTPRYLIKTRGQQVTLSCSPISGHRSVSWYQQTPGQGLQFLFEYFSETQRNKGNFPGRFSGRQFSNSRSEMNVSTLELGDSALYLCASSPDMAGRWYEQYFGPGTRLTVT.